The clone carrying this T cell receptor beta chain occurred a few times. The antigen remains unidentified. Generated by immunoSEQ multiplex PCR, the TCRdb table keeps only in-frame clones and is missing some. The sample consists of roughly 100,000 clones, around 89% of them appearing once. Looked up from germline, CDR1 is SNHLY and CDR2 is FYNNEI. The V and J ends lost 4 bases and 16 bases respectively, with 11 bases between them. The length of the CDR3 is 11 residues. The data originate from a study of T cell responses to AZD1222 COVID-19 vaccine. Study-level findings and limits: Donors were largely white British and mainly female; clonal diversity was possibly underestimated.

This clonotype was sampled from an adult in good health. V is TRBV2 and J is TRBJ1-6, with D maybe TRBD1 (5 bases). The starting material was peripheral blood, obtained on day 0 of AZD1222 vaccination. CDR3 coding DNA: TGTGCCAGCAGTGGGTCCAACAGGCTCCACTTT. It specifies CASSGSNRLHF.